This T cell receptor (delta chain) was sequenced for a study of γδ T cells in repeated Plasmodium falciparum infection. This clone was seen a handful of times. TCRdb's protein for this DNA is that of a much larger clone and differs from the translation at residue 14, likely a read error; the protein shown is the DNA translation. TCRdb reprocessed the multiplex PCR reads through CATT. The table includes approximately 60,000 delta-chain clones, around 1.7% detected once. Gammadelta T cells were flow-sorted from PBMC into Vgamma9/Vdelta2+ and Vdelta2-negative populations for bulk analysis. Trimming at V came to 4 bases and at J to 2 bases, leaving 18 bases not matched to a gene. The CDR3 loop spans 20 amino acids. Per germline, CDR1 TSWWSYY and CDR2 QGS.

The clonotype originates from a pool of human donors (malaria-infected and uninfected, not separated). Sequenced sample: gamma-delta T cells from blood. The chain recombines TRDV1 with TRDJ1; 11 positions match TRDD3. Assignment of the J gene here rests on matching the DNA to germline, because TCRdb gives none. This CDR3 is CALGAAFGWWGIRRTDKLIF. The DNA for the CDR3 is TGTGCTCTTGGGGCCGCCTTCGGCTGGTGGGGGATACGGAGGACCGATAAACTCATCTTT.